This T cell receptor (beta chain) was identified during a study of response to subunit inactivated influenza vaccine. Study-level points and caveats: Each seasonal flu vaccination may recruit only limited new T cells, authors suggested.

Deletions cut 2 bases from V and 3 bases from J, with 15 bases between. The germline CDR1 and CDR2 sequences are MNHEY and SVGAGI. This CDR3 spans 16 amino acids. This clonotype was seen a handful of times. Its antigen remains unidentified. TCRdb recomputed calls from the RT-PCR reads with MiXCR, one row per CDR3 protein. There are 550,000 to 800,000 distinct CDR3 sequences in the sample; around a sixth occur only once, and around a tenth lies in the top ten. The chain has TRBV6-5 and TRBJ2-3, with a possible D match to TRBD2 (6 bases). This clonotype originated in a man aged 50-60 years who received an inactivated influenza vaccine. Sequencing was performed on PBMCs from blood, taken roughly 13 days after vaccination. The CDR3 is CASSYMARGGTDTQYF. CDR3 DNA: TGTGCCAGCAGTTACATGGCCCGTGGGGGGACAGATACGCAGTATTTT.